The 20 T cell receptor beta chains in this list originate from one sample, sequenced in a study of T cells in narcolepsy (dated 2018 in TCRdb). Library preparation used the immunoSEQ multiplex PCR assay. This is the immuneACCESS table as TCRdb keeps it, with only in-frame sequences that have V and J called. A part of the clones is gone; compared with another copy, unresolved V genes explain less than half, and the rest is unexplained. The sample includes around 39,000 clones, with approximately 85% observed a single time. The ten most abundant clones make up about 1.5% of the sample. The specimen was CD45RA- memory CD4+ T cells from PBMCs. What this sample's cell subset or site label stands for: memory T cells sorted ex vivo from peripheral blood. The receptors originated from a human donor with narcolepsy.

CDR3: CSARLVETQYF. CDR3 DNA: TGCAGTGCTAGACTAGTAGAGACCCAGTACTTC. The chain carries TRBV20-1 and TRBJ2-5; D is unresolved. Germline CDR1 and CDR2: DFQATT and SNEGSKA (reference sequence). CDR3 length equals 11 residues. Trimming removed 2 bases at V and 4 bases at J, with 5 bases between.

The chain is built from TRBV5-4 and TRBJ2-7; 12 bases agree with TRBD1. CDR1 SGHNT and CDR2 YYREEE come from the germline V gene (reference sequence). The trim removed 4 bases at V and 6 bases at J, leaving 2 bases unmatched. This CDR3 has 13 amino acids. CDR3 region: CASSRDRGREQYF. The CDR3 nucleotides read TGTGCCAGCAGCCGGGACAGGGGGCGCGAGCAGTACTTC.

This rearrangement joins TRBV7-7 to TRBJ1-1, with D unclear. This CDR3 comprises 13 residues. Germline V CDR1 and CDR2: SSHAT, FNYEAQ (reference sequence). The germline V and J ends were trimmed by 2 bases and 1 base, with 5 bases remaining between them. This CDR3 is CASSLKENTEAFF. The DNA of the CDR3 is TGTGCCAGCAGCTTAAAAGAGAACACTGAAGCTTTCTTT.

J is TRBJ2-2 and V is TRBV4-3; a weak D match, TRBD2 (6 bases). V shed 0 bases and J shed 6 bases, with 8 bases lying between them. Per germline, CDR1 LGHNA and CDR2 YSLEER. The CDR3 is 14 residues long. The CDR3 region is CASSQDSGAGELFF. The DNA for the CDR3 is TGCGCCAGCAGCCAAGATTCGGGGGCCGGGGAGCTGTTTTTT.

The genes are TRBV5-1 and TRBJ2-1, with D unclear. The CDR3 is made up of 15 amino acids. Germline CDR1 reads SGHRS; CDR2 reads YFSETQ. V dropped 7 bases and J dropped 4 bases, with 18 bases sitting between them. CDR3 nucleotides: TGCGCCAGCCGCCTCACTACCTCTTCTTACAATGAGCAGTTCTTC. This codes for CASRLTTSSYNEQFF.

The chain is built from TRBV7-2 and TRBJ2-7; no clear D gene. The CDR3 extends over 13 amino acids. V lost 2 bases and J 2 bases, leaving 7 bases between the germline ends. From germline, CDR1 is SGHTA and CDR2 FQGNSA. CDR3 nucleotides: TGTGCCAGCAGCTTAATACAGACCTACGAGCAGTACTTC. This codes for CASSLIQTYEQYF. Together with reference TRBV7-2 and TRBJ2-7, the CDR3 gives the full variable domain: GAGVSQSPSNKVTEKGKDVELRCDPISGHTALYWYRQSLGQGLEFLIYFQGNSAPDKSGLPSDRFSAERTGGSVSTLTIQRTQQEDSAVYLCASSLIQTYEQYFGPGTRLTVT.

The V and J genes are TRBV28 and TRBJ1-5; 7 nucleotides line up with TRBD1. Germline V lookup: CDR1 MDHEN, CDR2 SYDVKM. This CDR3 has 21 amino acids. The ends lost 1 base at V and 3 bases at J; junction bases unmatched: 21. CDR3 sequence reads: CASSLSGTAKGEWVLNQPQHF. CDR3 nucleotides: TGTGCCAGCAGTTTATCCGGGACAGCCAAGGGGGAATGGGTCCTCAATCAGCCCCAGCATTTT.

The chain recombines TRBV10-1 with TRBJ1-2; D remains unclear. The germline V gene encodes CDR1 WNHNN and CDR2 SYGVQD (reference sequence). The ends were cut back, 4 bases at V and 4 bases at J, with 22 bases in the middle. The CDR3 loop spans 17 amino acids. The CDR3 region is CASSACERSRKTYGYTF. CDR3 DNA: TGCGCCAGCAGTGCTTGTGAACGATCGCGAAAGACCTATGGCTACACCTTC.

The chain couples TRBV7-2 to TRBJ2-3; D is undetermined. V was pared by 6 bases and J by 9 bases, with 19 bases between. This CDR3 has 14 residues. Germline V CDR1 and CDR2: SGHTA, FQGNSA. In DNA form, the CDR3 reads TGTGCCAGCAGTCTTGGCCCATCTAGTAGCACGCAGTATTTT. Amino acids: CASSLGPSSSTQYF.

The genes are TRBV2 and TRBJ2-3; 10 nucleotides line up with TRBD1. The CDR3 sequence is 15 residues long. Germline V gene data show CDR1 as SNHLY and CDR2 as FYNNEI. V dropped 4 bases and J dropped 4; count of bases not matched to a gene: 5. The CDR3 bases are TGTGCCAGCAGTGCGGACAGGGGGGGCCCAGATACGCAGTATTTT. This sequence encodes CASSADRGGPDTQYF.

V and J are TRBV23-1 and TRBJ2-5, with unresolved D. TRBV23-1 is annotated as an ORF whose role is uncertain. The germline V and J ends were trimmed by 1 base and 1 base, with 16 bases remaining between them. The CDR3 has 17 amino acids. As DNA, the CDR3 is TGCGCCAGCAGTCAATACCCTTTCGACCGAACCCAAGAGACCCAGTACTTC. It yields the protein CASSQYPFDRTQETQYF.

The gene calls are TRBV5-1 and TRBJ1-1; D unclear. Germline loops: CDR1 SGHRS, CDR2 YFSETQ. Trimming pared 4 bases from V and 5 bases from J, leaving 6 bases between. The CDR3 is 11 amino acids. The CDR3 DNA reads TGCGCCAGCAGCCGGGAGACTGAAGCTTTCTTT. It translates to CASSRETEAFF.

The V gene is TRBV5-4, the J gene TRBJ2-1; unclear D gene. CDR3 size: 12 residues. The V and J ends lost 0 bases and 7 bases respectively, with 5 bases between them. CDR1 is SGHNT and CDR2 is YYREEE in the germline V gene (reference sequence). CDR3 loop: CASSLDRNEQFF. The CDR3 DNA reads as TGTGCCAGCAGCTTGGATAGGAATGAGCAGTTCTTC. Complete variable domain (other parts from reference TRBV5-4 and TRBJ2-1): ETGVTQSPTHLIKTRGQQVTLRCSSQSGHNTVSWYQQALGQGPQFIFQYYREEENGRGNFPPRFSGLQFPNYSSELNVNALELDDSALYLCASSLDRNEQFFGPGTRLTVL.

Notes on this clone: One end of the junction fails to match germline, which may point to a read error. The genes are TRBV7-9 and TRBJ1-5; possible D gene TRBD1, 5 bases. The CDR3 is made up of 14 amino acids. In germline, CDR1 is SEHNR, CDR2 FQNEAQ (reference sequence). CDR3 residues: CASSLEGSSQPQHF. DNA of the CDR3: TGTGCCAGCAGCTTAGAGGGGAGCAGTCAGCCCCAGCATTTT.

The sample holds one count of this clone. A read error may produce the germline difference seen at one junction end. The V call is TRBV7-7, the J call TRBJ2-5; TRBD2 agrees at 8 bases. CDR3 size: 15 residues. CDR1 and CDR2 from the germline V gene are SSHAT and FNYEAQ (reference sequence). The CDR3 sequence: CASSLAAGEGETQYF. For the CDR3, the DNA is TGTGCTAGCAGCTTAGCAGCGGGGGAGGGGGAGACCCAGTACTTC.

The rearrangement joins TRBV14 to TRBJ2-7, with D unclear. The CDR3 extends over 13 amino acids. V dropped 1 base and J dropped 6 bases, with 10 bases sitting between them. Germline CDR1 is SGHDN and CDR2 is FVKESK. The DNA for the CDR3 is TGTGCCAGCAGCCAAGGTCCACTTACCGAGCAGTACTTC. Protein product: CASSQGPLTEQYF.

The rearrangement links TRBV30 to TRBJ1-6, with no clear D. This CDR3 is built from 14 residues. Germline-derived CDR1 and CDR2 are GTSNPN and SVGIG (reference sequence). The V gene lost 0 bases and the J gene lost 10 bases, with 13 bases spanning the gap. CDR3 sequence (DNA): TGTGCCTGGAGTGTAGTGGGGTCTCCATCACCCCTCCACTTT. It yields the protein CAWSVVGSPSPLHF.

CDR3 bases: TGTGCCAGCAGCTTAGGGCAGGGAGCCACAGATACGCAGTATTTT. Protein sequence: CASSLGQGATDTQYF. This rearrangement joins TRBV7-3 to TRBJ2-3; D possibly uses TRBD1 or TRBD2 (5 bases each). The CDR3 extends over 15 amino acids. CDR1 is SGHTA, CDR2 FQGTGA, per germline. The V end was cut by 2 bases, the J end by 2 bases, with 11 bases between.

This clone was found a few times. J is TRBJ1-2 and V is TRBV6-5; 7 bases align to TRBD1. V lost 5 bases to trimming and J lost 4 bases; unmatched junction nucleotides: 7. Per germline, CDR1 MNHEY and CDR2 SVGAGI. This CDR3 contains 14 residues. The CDR3 loop reads CASSADRAPYGYTF. For the CDR3, the DNA is TGTGCCAGCAGTGCCGACAGGGCGCCCTATGGCTACACCTTC.

This clone was seen a few times. The chain has TRBV5-1 and TRBJ1-1, with TRBD1 identical over 7 bases. CDR3 length equals 16 residues. Germline CDR1 is SGHRS and CDR2 is YFSETQ. V shed 2 bases, J shed 5 bases, and the junction held 12 bases outside the gene matches. CDR3: CASSFQITGAQTEAFF. The CDR3 DNA sequence: TGCGCCAGCAGCTTCCAAATTACAGGGGCCCAAACTGAAGCTTTCTTT.